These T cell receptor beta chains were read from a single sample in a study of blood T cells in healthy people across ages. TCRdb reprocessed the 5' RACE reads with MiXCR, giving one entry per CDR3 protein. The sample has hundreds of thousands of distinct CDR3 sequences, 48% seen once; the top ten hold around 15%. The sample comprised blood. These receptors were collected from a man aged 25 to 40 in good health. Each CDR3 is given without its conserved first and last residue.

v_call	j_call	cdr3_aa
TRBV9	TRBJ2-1	ASSDSGGLEEQF
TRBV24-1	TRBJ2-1	ATSDTRTGGGSYNEQF
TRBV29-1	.	SVGDRGRDEQY
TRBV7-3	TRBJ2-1	ASSLGQGIYNEQF
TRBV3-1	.	GSSQEAGTYEQY
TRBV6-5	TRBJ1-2	ASSYSRGAVYGYT
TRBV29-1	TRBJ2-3	SVYPIGGTRDTQY
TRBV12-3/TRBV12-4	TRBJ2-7	ASSLAPRTGGAYEQY
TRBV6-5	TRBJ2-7	ASSLLNRDSPHHEQY
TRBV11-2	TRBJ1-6	ASSPGLEAPLH
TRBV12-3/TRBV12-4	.	ASSLGSGGVYEQY
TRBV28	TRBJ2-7	ASNSGAGDVPSYEQY
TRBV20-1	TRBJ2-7	SARDPDAVSSYEQY
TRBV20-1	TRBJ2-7	SARGVREINYEQY
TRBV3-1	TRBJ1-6	AGSRDSSYNSPLH
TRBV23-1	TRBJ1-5	ASSQNDKPQH
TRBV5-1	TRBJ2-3	ASSAGQGAVTDTQY
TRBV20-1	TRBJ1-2	NPGGSSNYGYT
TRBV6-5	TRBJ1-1	ASSQDFVARNTEAF
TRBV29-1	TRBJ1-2	SVEAGQTDYGYT
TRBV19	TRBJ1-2	ASSITGSGYT
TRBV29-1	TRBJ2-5	SGVVSETQY
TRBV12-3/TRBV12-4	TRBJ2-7	ASSFQGPSYEQY
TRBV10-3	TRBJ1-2	AISFSPGQGNGYT
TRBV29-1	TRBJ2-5	SVDVQGETQY
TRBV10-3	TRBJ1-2	AISDIQSGPYGYT
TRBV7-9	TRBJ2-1	ASSLIPGTGPNEQF
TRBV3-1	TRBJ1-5	ASSPSDVRNQPQH
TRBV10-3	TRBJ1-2	AAPTRYTLGGYT
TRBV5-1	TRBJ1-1	ASSSEPGVTTEAF
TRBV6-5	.	ASAYSDRVGETQY
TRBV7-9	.	ASSLRTGNRYEQY
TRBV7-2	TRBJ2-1	ASSSGPGLTSYNEQF
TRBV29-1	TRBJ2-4	SVEREQGNIQY
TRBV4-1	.	ASSHLGAETQY
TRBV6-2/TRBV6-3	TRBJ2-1	ASSYSRSLLTDEQF
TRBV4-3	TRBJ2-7	ASSQSGQGYYEQY
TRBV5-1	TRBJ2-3	ASSLPAPASSDTQY
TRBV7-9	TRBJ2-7	ASSVESSVEQY
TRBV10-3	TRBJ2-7	AISAGPTSSYEQY
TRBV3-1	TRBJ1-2	ASSQSGTDYGYT
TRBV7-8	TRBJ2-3	ASSRWDSKTDTQY
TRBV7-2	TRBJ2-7	ASSPFLTANEQY
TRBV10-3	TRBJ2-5	AISDTPKGTQY
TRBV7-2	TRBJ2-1	ASSRLWDGYNEQF
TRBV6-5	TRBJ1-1	ASSLRTGGSNTEAF